Given below is one TCR beta chain in context. Its matching antigen is unknown. Some clones are missing from TCRdb's copy, which holds only in-frame ones; the method was immunoSEQ multiplex PCR. The sample records approximately 180,000 clones, 85% to 90% being singletons. This sample is part of a study of T cell responses to AZD1222 COVID-19 vaccine. General study points: Mostly white British, mostly female donors; authors suggested clonal diversity may be underestimated. A reported finding is that nearly half of spike-specific TCRs target unmutated variant regions. Repertoires were obtained only post-peak T cell response.

Per germline, CDR1 MDHEN and CDR2 SYDVKM. The CDR3 runs 16 residues. The V gene end was trimmed by 3 bases and the J gene end by 1 base; junction bases not matched to a gene: 5. This clonotype was obtained from an adult in good health. This chain uses TRBV28 with TRBJ2-1, with 8 bases aligning to TRBD2. The source was peripheral blood, collected on day 0 of AZD1222 vaccination. Written as DNA, the CDR3 is TGTGCCAGCAGTTTCCCGCGGGGGGCATCCTACAATGAGCAGTTCTTC. The encoded protein is CASSFPRGASYNEQFF.